This T cell receptor beta chain was identified during a study of shared clonotypes between healthy human individuals. Whole-study findings and limits: Only blood underwent sampling, and tissue repertoires likely differ.

To note about this clone: The antigen remains unidentified.

CD45RO+ cells and CCR7-negative CD45RA+ TemRA cells were combined as CD8 memory. With V trimmed by 3 bases and J by 4 bases, 8 bases remained unmatched. CDR3 length: 15 residues. Germline loops: CDR1 SGDLS, CDR2 YYNGEE. The material for each subset, its genomic DNA, was split evenly across several immunoSEQ plates. Repertoires were generated with immunoSEQ multiplex PCR, while TCRdb's copy carries only in-frame clones and drops some. Among around 690,000 clones, roughly 88% were seen once, and the ten largest hold 34%. This clonotype was sampled from a man aged 18 to 30 in good health. Some clones in this sample may be carry-over from other donors' samples. The sample comprised memory CD8+ T cells from PBMCs. Sample subset: CD45RO+ cells pooled with CCR7-negative TemRA cells. This chain connects TRBV9 to TRBJ1-1; 8 nucleotides agree with TRBD1. The CDR3 nucleotides read TGTGCCAGCAGCGAGTTCCCGGACAGGGTCACTGAAGCTTTCTTT. This translates into CASSEFPDRVTEAFF.